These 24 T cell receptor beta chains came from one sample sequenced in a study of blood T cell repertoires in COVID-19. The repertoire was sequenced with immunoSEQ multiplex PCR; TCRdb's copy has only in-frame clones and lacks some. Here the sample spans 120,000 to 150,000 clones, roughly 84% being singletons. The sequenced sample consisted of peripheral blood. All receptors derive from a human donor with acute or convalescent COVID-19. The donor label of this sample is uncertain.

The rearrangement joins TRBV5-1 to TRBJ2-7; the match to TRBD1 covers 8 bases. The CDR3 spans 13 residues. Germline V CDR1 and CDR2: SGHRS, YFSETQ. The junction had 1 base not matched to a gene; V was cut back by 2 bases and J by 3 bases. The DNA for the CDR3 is TGCGCCAGCAGCTTCACAGGGGGCTACGAGCAGTACTTC. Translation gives CASSFTGGYEQYF.

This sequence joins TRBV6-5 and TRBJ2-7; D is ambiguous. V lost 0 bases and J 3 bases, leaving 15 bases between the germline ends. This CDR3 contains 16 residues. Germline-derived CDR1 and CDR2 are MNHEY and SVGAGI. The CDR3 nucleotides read TGTGCCAGCAGTTACTCGGGCTCCTTAATTTACTACGAGCAGTACTTC. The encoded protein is CASSYSGSLIYYEQYF.

The CDR3 DNA reads as TGTGCCAGTAGTATAGGACCAGCGGGGGGTCCTAACACCGGGGAGCTGTTTTTT. It yields the protein CASSIGPAGGPNTGELFF. The rearrangement uses TRBV19 and TRBJ2-2, with 9 bases that match TRBD2. Germline-derived CDR1 and CDR2 are LNHDA and SQIVND (reference sequence). With 1 base clipped from V and 2 bases from J, the junction kept 8 bases outside the gene matches. The CDR3 covers 18 residues.

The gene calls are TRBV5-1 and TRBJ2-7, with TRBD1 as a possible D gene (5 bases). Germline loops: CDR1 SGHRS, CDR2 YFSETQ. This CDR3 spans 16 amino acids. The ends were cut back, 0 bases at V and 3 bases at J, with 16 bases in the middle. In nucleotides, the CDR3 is TGCGCCAGCAGCTTGGGACTTCAGGCAGGACACTACGAGCAGTACTTC. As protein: CASSLGLQAGHYEQYF.

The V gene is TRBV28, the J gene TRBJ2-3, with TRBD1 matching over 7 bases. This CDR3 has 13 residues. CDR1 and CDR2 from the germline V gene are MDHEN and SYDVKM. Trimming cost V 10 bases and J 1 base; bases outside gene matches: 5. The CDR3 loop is CATRDSRTDTQYF. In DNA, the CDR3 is TGTGCCACCCGGGACAGCCGCACAGATACGCAGTATTTT.

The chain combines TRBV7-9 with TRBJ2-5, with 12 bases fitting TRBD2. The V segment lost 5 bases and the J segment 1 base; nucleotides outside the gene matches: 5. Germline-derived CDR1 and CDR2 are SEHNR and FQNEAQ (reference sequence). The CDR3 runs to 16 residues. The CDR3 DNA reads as TGTGCCAGCAGCCCGGGACTAGCGGGCGGCCAAGAGACCCAGTACTTC. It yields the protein CASSPGLAGGQETQYF.

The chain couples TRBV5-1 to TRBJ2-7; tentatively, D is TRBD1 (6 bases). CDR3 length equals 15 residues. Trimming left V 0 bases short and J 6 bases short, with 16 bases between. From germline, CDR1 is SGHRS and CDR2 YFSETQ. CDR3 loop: CASSLGVLDSAEQYV. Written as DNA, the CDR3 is TGCGCCAGCAGCTTGGGGGTTCTGGACAGCGCCGAGCAGTACGTC.

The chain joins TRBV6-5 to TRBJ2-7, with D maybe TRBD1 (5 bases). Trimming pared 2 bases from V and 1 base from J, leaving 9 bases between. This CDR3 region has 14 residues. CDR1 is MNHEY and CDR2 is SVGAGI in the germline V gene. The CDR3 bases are TGTGCCAGCAGTTACCGCGCAGGGTCCTACGAGCAGTACTTC. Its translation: CASSYRAGSYEQYF.

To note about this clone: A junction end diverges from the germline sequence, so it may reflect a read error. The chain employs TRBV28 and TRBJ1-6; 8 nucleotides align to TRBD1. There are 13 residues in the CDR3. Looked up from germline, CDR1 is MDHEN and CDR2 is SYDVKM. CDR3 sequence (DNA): TGTGCCAGCAGTCAAATAGACCGGGACAGGAAGGACTTT. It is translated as CASSQIDRDRKDF.

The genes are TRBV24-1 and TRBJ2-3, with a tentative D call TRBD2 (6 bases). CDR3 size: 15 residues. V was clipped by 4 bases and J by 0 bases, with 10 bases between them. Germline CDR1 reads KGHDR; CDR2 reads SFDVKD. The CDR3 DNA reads TGTGCCACCAGTGACGGCGGGATTAGCACAGATACGCAGTATTTT. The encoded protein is CATSDGGISTDTQYF.

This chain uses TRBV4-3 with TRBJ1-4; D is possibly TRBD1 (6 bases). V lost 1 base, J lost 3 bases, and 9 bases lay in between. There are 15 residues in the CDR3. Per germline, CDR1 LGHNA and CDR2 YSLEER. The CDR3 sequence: CASSQVRGSNEKLFF. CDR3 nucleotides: TGCGCCAGCAGCCAAGTCAGGGGTTCTAATGAAAAACTGTTTTTT.

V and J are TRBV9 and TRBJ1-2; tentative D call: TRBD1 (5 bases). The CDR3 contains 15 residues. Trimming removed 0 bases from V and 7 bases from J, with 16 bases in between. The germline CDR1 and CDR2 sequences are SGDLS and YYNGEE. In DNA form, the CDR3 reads TGTGCCAGCAGCGTAGTGGGGCAGGCAAGGGGTGGCTACACCTTC. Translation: CASSVVGQARGGYTF.

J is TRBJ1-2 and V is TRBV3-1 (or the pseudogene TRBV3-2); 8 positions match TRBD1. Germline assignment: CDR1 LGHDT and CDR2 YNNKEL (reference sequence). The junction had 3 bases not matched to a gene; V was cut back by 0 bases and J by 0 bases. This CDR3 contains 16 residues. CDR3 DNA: TGTGCCAGCAGCCAAGATAGGGACAGGCCTAACTATGGCTACACCTTC. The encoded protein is CASSQDRDRPNYGYTF.

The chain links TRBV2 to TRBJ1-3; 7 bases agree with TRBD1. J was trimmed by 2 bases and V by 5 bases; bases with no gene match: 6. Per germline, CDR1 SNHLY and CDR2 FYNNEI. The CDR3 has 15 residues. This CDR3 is CASSPITGAGNTIYF. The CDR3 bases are TGTGCCAGCAGTCCAATAACAGGGGCTGGAAACACCATATATTTT.

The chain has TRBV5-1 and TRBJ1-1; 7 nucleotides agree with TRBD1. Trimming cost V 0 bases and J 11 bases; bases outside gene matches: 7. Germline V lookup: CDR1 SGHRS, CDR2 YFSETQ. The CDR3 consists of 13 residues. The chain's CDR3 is CASSLVVDREAFF. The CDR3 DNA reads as TGCGCCAGCAGCTTGGTAGTTGACAGGGAGGCTTTCTTT.

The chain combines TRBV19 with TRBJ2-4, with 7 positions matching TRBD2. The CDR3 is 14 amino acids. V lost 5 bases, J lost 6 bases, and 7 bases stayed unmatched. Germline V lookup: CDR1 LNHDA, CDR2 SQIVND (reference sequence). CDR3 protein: CASSLGGYRNIQYF. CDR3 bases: TGTGCCAGTAGTTTGGGGGGGTATAGAAACATTCAGTACTTC. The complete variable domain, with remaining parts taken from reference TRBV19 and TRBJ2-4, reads DGGITQSPKYLFRKEGQNVTLSCEQNLNHDAMYWYRQDPGQGLRLIYYSQIVNDFQKGDIAEGYSVSREKKESFPLTVTSAQKNPTAFYLCASSLGGYRNIQYFGAGTRLSVL.

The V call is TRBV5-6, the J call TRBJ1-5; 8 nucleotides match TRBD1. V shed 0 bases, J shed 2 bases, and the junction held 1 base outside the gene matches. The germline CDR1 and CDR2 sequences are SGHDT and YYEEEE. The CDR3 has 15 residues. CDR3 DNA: TGTGCCAGCAGCTTGGAGGGACAGGGCAATCAGCCCCAGCATTTT. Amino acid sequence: CASSLEGQGNQPQHF.

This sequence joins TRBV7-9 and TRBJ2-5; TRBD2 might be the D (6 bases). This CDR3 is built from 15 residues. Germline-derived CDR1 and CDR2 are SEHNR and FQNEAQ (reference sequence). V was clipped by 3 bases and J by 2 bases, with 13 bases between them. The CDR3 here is CASSFYGSGQETQYF. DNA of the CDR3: TGTGCCAGCAGCTTCTACGGGAGTGGGCAAGAGACCCAGTACTTC. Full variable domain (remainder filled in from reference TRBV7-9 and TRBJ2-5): DTGVSQNPRHKITKRGQNVTFRCDPISEHNRLYWYRQTLGQGPEFLTYFQNEAQLEKSRLLSDRFSAERPKGSFSTLEIQRTEQGDSAMYLCASSFYGSGQETQYFGPGTRLLVL.

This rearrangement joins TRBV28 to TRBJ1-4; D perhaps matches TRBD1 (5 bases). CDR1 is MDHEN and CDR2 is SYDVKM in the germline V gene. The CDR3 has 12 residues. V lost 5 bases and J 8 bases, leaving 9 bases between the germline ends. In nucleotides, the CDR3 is TGTGCCAGCAGTCCGACAGTAGAAAAACTGTTTTTT. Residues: CASSPTVEKLFF.

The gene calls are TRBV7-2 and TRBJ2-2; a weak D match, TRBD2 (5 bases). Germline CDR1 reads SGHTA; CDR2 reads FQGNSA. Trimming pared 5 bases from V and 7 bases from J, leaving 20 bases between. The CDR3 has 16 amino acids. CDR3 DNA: TGTGCCAGCAGCCCCGACTACCCCCCCCCTGACGGGGAGCTGTTTTTT. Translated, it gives CASSPDYPPPDGELFF.

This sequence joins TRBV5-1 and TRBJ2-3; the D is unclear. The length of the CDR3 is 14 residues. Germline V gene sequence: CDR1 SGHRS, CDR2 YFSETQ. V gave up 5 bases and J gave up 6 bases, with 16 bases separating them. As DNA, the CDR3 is TGCGCCAGCAGTACCGACGGGTCTATTGATACGCAGTATTTT. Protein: CASSTDGSIDTQYF.

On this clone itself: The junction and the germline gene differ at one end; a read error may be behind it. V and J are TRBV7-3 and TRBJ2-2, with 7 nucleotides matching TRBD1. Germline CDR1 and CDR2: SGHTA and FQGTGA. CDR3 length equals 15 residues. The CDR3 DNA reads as TGTGCCAGCAGCTTAATACGGGACAGACACCGGGGAGCTGTTTTT. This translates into CASSLIRDRHRGAVF. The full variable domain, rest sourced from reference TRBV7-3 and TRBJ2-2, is GAGVSQTPSNKVTEKGKYVELRCDPISGHTALYWYRQSLGQGPEFLIYFQGTGAADDSGLPNDRFFAVRPEGSVSTLKIQRTERGDSAVYLCASSLIRDRHRGAVFGEGSRLTVL.

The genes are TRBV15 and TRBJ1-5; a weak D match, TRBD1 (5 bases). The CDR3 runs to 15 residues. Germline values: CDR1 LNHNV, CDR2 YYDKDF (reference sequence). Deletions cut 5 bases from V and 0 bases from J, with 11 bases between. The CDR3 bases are TGTGCCACCAGCTCCCGACAGAGTAGCAATCAGCCCCAGCATTTT. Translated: CATSSRQSSNQPQHF.

The CDR3 DNA is TGTGCCAGCAGTTTAGTAATGGAGCTGTTTTTT. It specifies CASSLVMELFF. This chain joins TRBV12-3 or TRBV12-4 and TRBJ2-2, with D hard to call. CDR3 length: 11 residues. Trimming stripped 1 base from V and 10 bases from J, with 4 bases between.